The rows below give T cell receptor beta chains drawn from one sample of a study of blood T cells in healthy people across ages. TCRdb re-analysed the 5' RACE reads in MiXCR, keeping a single row per CDR3 protein. There are about 800,000 distinct CDR3 sequences in the sample; 46% occur only once, and about a sixth lies in the top ten. Input material: blood. The receptors come from an older man in good health. Each CDR3 is given with its conserved first and last residue. Fields, in order: clone size, D gene, V gene, J gene, CDR3 DNA, CDR3 protein. The D gene is left open where the match is weak. Clone sizes are given selectively: once, few, many, or a class where the clone is expanded.

abundance: few
d_gene: .
v_gene: TRBV11-3
j_gene: TRBJ2-5
CDR3nt: TGTGCCAGCAGCTCGGATATATGGGAGACCCAGTACTTC
CDR3aa: CASSSDIWETQYF

abundance: .
d_gene: .
v_gene: TRBV6-6
j_gene: TRBJ2-3
CDR3nt: TGTGCCAGCAGTTTAAAGAATGCCCCGCAGGGGGGAGATACGCAGTATTTT
CDR3aa: CASSLKNAPQGGDTQYF

abundance: many
d_gene: TRBD1
v_gene: TRBV29-1
j_gene: TRBJ2-7
CDR3nt: TGCAGCGCCTCTAGCTTCATCCAGGGGGCCTCCTACGAGCAGTACTTC
CDR3aa: CSASSFIQGASYEQYF

abundance: .
d_gene: .
v_gene: TRBV7-9
j_gene: TRBJ2-3
CDR3nt: TGTGCCAGCAGCTTCGCGGGGGCTGGAGGTACGCAGTATTTT
CDR3aa: CASSFAGAGGTQYF

abundance: few
d_gene: TRBD1
v_gene: TRBV12-3/TRBV12-4
j_gene: TRBJ2-2
CDR3nt: TGTGCCAGCAGTCTCCGGACAGGCGGGAACACCGGGGAGCTGTTTTTT
CDR3aa: CASSLRTGGNTGELFF

abundance: few
d_gene: .
v_gene: TRBV12-3/TRBV12-4
j_gene: TRBJ2-1
CDR3nt: TGTGCCAGCAGTTTTGGGCTAGACAATGAGCAGTTCTTC
CDR3aa: CASSFGLDNEQFF

abundance: few
d_gene: .
v_gene: TRBV20-1
j_gene: TRBJ2-3
CDR3nt: TGCAGTGCTAGATTAGCGGACCGCAGCACAGATACGCAGTATTTT
CDR3aa: CSARLADRSTDTQYF

abundance: .
d_gene: TRBD2
v_gene: TRBV3-1
j_gene: TRBJ2-7
CDR3nt: TGTGCCAGCAGCCAAGATCGAGCGGGAGTAGGGTACTTC
CDR3aa: CASSQDRAGVGYF

abundance: few
d_gene: .
v_gene: TRBV7-8
j_gene: TRBJ1-5
CDR3nt: TGTGCCAGCAGCCAAGACAGCATCGGTCAGCCCCAGCATTTT
CDR3aa: CASSQDSIGQPQHF

abundance: few
d_gene: TRBD1
v_gene: TRBV29-1
j_gene: TRBJ2-3
CDR3nt: TGCAGCGCTGAGGGGGCCACTAGCACAGATACGCAGTATTTT
CDR3aa: CSAEGATSTDTQYF

abundance: .
d_gene: TRBD2
v_gene: TRBV12-3/TRBV12-4
j_gene: TRBJ2-7
CDR3nt: TGTGCCAGCAGTATTAGCGGGGGTGAGCAGTACTTC
CDR3aa: CASSISGGEQYF

abundance: once
d_gene: TRBD1
v_gene: TRBV6-1
j_gene: TRBJ1-6
CDR3nt: TGTGCCAGCAGTGAAGTACAGGGGTCCTATTCACCCCTCCACTTT
CDR3aa: CASSEVQGSYSPLHF

abundance: .
d_gene: TRBD1
v_gene: TRBV7-9
j_gene: TRBJ2-3
CDR3nt: TGTGCCAGCAGCCCCCGACAGGGGGCAAGGTCGGATACGCAGTATTTT
CDR3aa: CASSPRQGARSDTQYF

abundance: once
d_gene: .
v_gene: TRBV20-1
j_gene: TRBJ2-3
CDR3nt: TGCAGTGCTAGAACAGGCTCCAACAGGCAGTATTTT
CDR3aa: CSARTGSNRQYF

abundance: .
d_gene: TRBD2
v_gene: TRBV4-2
j_gene: TRBJ2-7
CDR3nt: TGTGCCAGCAGCTCTAGTATGACTAGCGGGGCCTCCTACGAGCAGTACTTC
CDR3aa: CASSSSMTSGASYEQYF

abundance: few
d_gene: .
v_gene: TRBV6-1
j_gene: TRBJ2-5
CDR3nt: TGTGCCAGCAGCGGCACAGGGACCCAAGAGACCCAGTACTTC
CDR3aa: CASSGTGTQETQYF

abundance: .
d_gene: TRBD1
v_gene: TRBV6-6
j_gene: TRBJ2-6
CDR3nt: TGTGCCAGCAGTTCCGGGACAGGGGTCCCTGGGGCCAACGTCCTGACTTTC
CDR3aa: CASSSGTGVPGANVLTF

abundance: .
d_gene: .
v_gene: TRBV6-1
j_gene: TRBJ2-1
CDR3nt: TGTGCCAGCAGTGAAGCGTCAGGGGTGAATGAGCAGTTCTTC
CDR3aa: CASSEASGVNEQFF

abundance: .
d_gene: .
v_gene: TRBV6-1
j_gene: TRBJ2-3
CDR3nt: TGTGCCAGCAGTGTTAGCCAGGCAGATACGCAGTATTTT
CDR3aa: CASSVSQADTQYF

abundance: .
d_gene: .
v_gene: TRBV5-1
j_gene: TRBJ2-7
CDR3nt: TGCGCCAGCAGCACGGGGGCTAGCGGTACTAACTCCTACGAGCAGTACTTC
CDR3aa: CASSTGASGTNSYEQYF

abundance: few
d_gene: TRBD2
v_gene: TRBV2
j_gene: TRBJ2-7
CDR3nt: TGTGCCAGCAGTGAACAGCGGGGGGTACGCTACGAGCAGTACTTC
CDR3aa: CASSEQRGVRYEQYF

abundance: once
d_gene: .
v_gene: TRBV2
j_gene: TRBJ2-6
CDR3nt: TGTGCCAGCAGTGAAGCAGGGGCCTTTGGGGCCAACGTCCTGACTTTC
CDR3aa: CASSEAGAFGANVLTF

abundance: few
d_gene: .
v_gene: TRBV27
j_gene: TRBJ2-3
CDR3nt: TGTGCCAGCAGTTTCTTAGCGGTCACAGATACGCAGTATTTT
CDR3aa: CASSFLAVTDTQYF

abundance: .
d_gene: TRBD2
v_gene: TRBV12-3/TRBV12-4
j_gene: TRBJ2-1
CDR3nt: TGTGCCAGCACGTTTGGTATAGCGGGAGGTAATGAGCAGTTCTTC
CDR3aa: CASTFGIAGGNEQFF